At least ten counts were recorded for the clone carrying this T cell receptor beta chain. TCRdb redid the calling of the 5' RACE reads with MiXCR, one entry per CDR3 protein. The data contain roughly 18,000 distinct CDR3 sequences, around 19% of them singletons. The data were taken from a study of HIV-infected patients and healthy controls. There are 16 residues in the CDR3. With 4 bases removed from V and 8 bases from J, the gap between germline ends came to 18 bases. Germline CDR1 and CDR2: SEHNR and FQNEAQ (reference sequence). The sample was CD8+ T cells from blood. The chain links TRBV7-9 to TRBJ1-6; D not resolved. This TCR was sampled from a human donor in good health. The DNA for the CDR3 is TGTGCCAGCAGCTGGATTGCGGAGACGGTATATTCACCCCTCCACTTT. Protein sequence: CASSWIAETVYSPLHF.